The rows below give T cell receptor beta chains drawn from one sample of a study of T cells in Graves' hyperthyroidism and ophthalmopathy. Each CDR3 protein is one row after TCRdb ran MiXCR on the multiplex PCR reads. The sample has about 200,000 distinct CDR3 sequences; less than 20% are singletons. Specimen: blood. These receptors all stem from a woman aged 50 to 60 with Graves' hyperthyroidism. Each CDR3 is given with its conserved first and last residue. A D gene is named only where the DNA matches it firmly. Clone size is stated in some rows and not others, as once, few, many or a class when expanded.

d_call | j_call | v_call | clone_size | cdr3_nt | cdr3_aa
TRBD1 | TRBJ1-1 | TRBV7-9 | few | TGTGCCAGCAGCCAAACGACACAGGGGGGCACTGAAGCTTTCTTT | CASSQTTQGGTEAFF
TRBD1 | TRBJ1-2 | TRBV29-1 | many | TGCAGCTCTGGGGACAGGAGTAACTATGGCTACACCTTC | CSSGDRSNYGYTF
NA | TRBJ2-7 | TRBV7-2 | many | TGTGCCAGCAGCTTTCCCCACAGCTCTGGGGACGAGCAGTACTTC | CASSFPHSSGDEQYF
NA | TRBJ2-6 | TRBV6-1 | few | TGTGCCAGCTACCGGGGTTTTGGGGCCAACGTCCTGACTTTC | CASYRGFGANVLTF
NA | TRBJ2-5 | TRBV29-1 | NA | TGCAGCGTTGAATTTCGGGGGCTCGTAGAGACCCAGTACTTC | CSVEFRGLVETQYF
NA | TRBJ1-6 | TRBV5-1 | few | TGCGCCAGCAGCTTGGACGGCAGGGGTAATTCACCCCTCCACTTT | CASSLDGRGNSPLHF
NA | TRBJ1-2 | TRBV27 | NA | TGTGCCATCTGGGGTATTGGCTATGGCTACACCTTC | CAIWGIGYGYTF
TRBD2 | TRBJ2-1 | TRBV19 | many | TGTGCCAGTAGCCTAGCGGGAGGGGCCTACAATGAGCAGTTCTTC | CASSLAGGAYNEQFF
TRBD2 | TRBJ2-1 | TRBV19 | few | TGTGCCAGTAGTCAACGGACTAGCGGGATCCCGTTCTTC | CASSQRTSGIPFF
TRBD2 | TRBJ2-1 | TRBV6-1 | few | TGTGCCAGCAGTGGGACTAGCGGGAGGGGAGGTGAGCAGTTCTTC | CASSGTSGRGGEQFF
NA | TRBJ2-1 | TRBV20-1 | many | TGCAGTGTTCCTACATGGAGGCATGAGCAGTTCTTC | CSVPTWRHEQFF
TRBD1 | TRBJ2-3 | TRBV7-9 | NA | TGTGCCAGCAGCTTAGGGGACAGGGGTGCCACAGATACGCAGTATTTT | CASSLGDRGATDTQYF
TRBD1 | TRBJ2-3 | TRBV28 | many | TGTGCCAGCACATCTTCCGGGACAGGGCTCACAGATACGCAGTATTTT | CASTSSGTGLTDTQYF
NA | TRBJ2-6 | TRBV27 | many | TGTGCCAGCAGTTTAAGTGGGGCCAACGTCCTGACTTTC | CASSLSGANVLTF
NA | TRBJ2-5 | TRBV29-1 | many | TGCAGCGTTGACGCAGGGCAAGAGACCCAGTACTTC | CSVDAGQETQYF
NA | TRBJ2-3 | TRBV20-1 | few | TGCAGTGCTAGAGTTACGGGACGAAATCCAGATACGCAGTATTTT | CSARVTGRNPDTQYF
TRBD2 | TRBJ2-5 | TRBV12-3/TRBV12-4 | many | TGTGCCAGCAGTTTTGACCTAGCGGGAGAGACCCAGTACTTC | CASSFDLAGETQYF
NA | TRBJ1-5 | TRBV20-1 | many | TGCAGTGCTAGAGGACCGCTTAATCAGCCCCAGCATTTT | CSARGPLNQPQHF
NA | TRBJ2-5 | TRBV30 | NA | TGTGCCTGGAACGTGGGCGGGCTCCAAGAGACCCAGTACTTC | CAWNVGGLQETQYF
TRBD1 | TRBJ2-7 | TRBV14 | NA | TGTGCCAGCCGTCTAGCAGGGGGCTCCTACGAGCAGTACTTC | CASRLAGGSYEQYF
TRBD2 | TRBJ2-7 | TRBV12-3/TRBV12-4 | many | TGTGCCAGCAGTTTAACGACTAGCGGAGTCTACGAGCAGTACTTC | CASSLTTSGVYEQYF
TRBD2 | TRBJ2-4 | TRBV20-1 | NA | TGCAGTGCAGCAACACTACTAGCGGGAGGGCCTAGGGACATTCAGTACTTC | CSAATLLAGGPRDIQYF
TRBD1 | TRBJ1-1 | TRBV2 | many | TGTGCCAGCCGAGGGACAGCGGGCACTGAAGCTTTCTTT | CASRGTAGTEAFF
NA | TRBJ1-1 | TRBV9 | many | TGTGCCAGCAGCGTAGATCCTCGGGCCGAGAACACTGAAGCTTTCTTT | CASSVDPRAENTEAFF
NA | TRBJ2-7 | TRBV11-2 | many | TGTGCCAGCAGCTCGCTAAGAGGAACCTACGAGCAGTACTTC | CASSSLRGTYEQYF
NA | TRBJ2-1 | TRBV28 | many | TGTGCCAGCAAACGGGACGGATCCTACAATGAGCAGTTCTTC | CASKRDGSYNEQFF
TRBD2 | TRBJ2-3 | TRBV14 | NA | TGTGCCAGCAGCCAATTAGCGGGAGTGCGCACAGATACGCAGTATTTT | CASSQLAGVRTDTQYF
TRBD2 | TRBJ2-1 | TRBV28 | many | TGTGCCAGCAGTCCCCCGACTAGCGGCTCCTACAATGAGCAGTTCTTC | CASSPPTSGSYNEQFF
TRBD2 | TRBJ2-1 | TRBV11-2 | many | TGTGCCAGCAGCCCCATGGGTAGCGGGGATTACAATGAGCAGTTCTTC | CASSPMGSGDYNEQFF
NA | TRBJ1-1 | TRBV20-1 | NA | TGCAGTGCTAGGGAACTCTACTCGAACACTGAAGCTTTCTTT | CSARELYSNTEAFF
TRBD2 | TRBJ2-1 | TRBV7-8 | many | TGTGCCAGCAGCTTGCCTAGCGGGAGTTTATCCTACAATGAGCAGTTCTTC | CASSLPSGSLSYNEQFF
TRBD2 | TRBJ2-1 | TRBV12-5 | many | TGTGCTAGTGGTTTGGTACGTCTAGCGGGAGTTCCCAACAATGAGCAGTTCTTC | CASGLVRLAGVPNNEQFF